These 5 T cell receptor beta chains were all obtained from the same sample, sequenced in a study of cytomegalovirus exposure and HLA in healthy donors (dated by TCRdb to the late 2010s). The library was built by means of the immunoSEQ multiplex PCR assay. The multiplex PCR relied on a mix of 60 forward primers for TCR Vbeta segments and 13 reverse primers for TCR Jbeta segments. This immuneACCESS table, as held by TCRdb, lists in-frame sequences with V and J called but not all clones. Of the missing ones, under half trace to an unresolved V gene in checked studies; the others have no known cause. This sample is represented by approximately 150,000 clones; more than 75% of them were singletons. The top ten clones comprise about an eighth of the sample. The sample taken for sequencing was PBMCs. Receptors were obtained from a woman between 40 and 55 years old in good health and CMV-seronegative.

CDR3: CASSAGWLDRGNEQYF. The CDR3 DNA sequence: TGTGCCAGCAGTGCGGGGTGGTTGGACAGGGGGAACGAGCAGTACTTC. V is TRBV6-1 and J is TRBJ2-7; 10 bases map to TRBD1. Germline CDR1 and CDR2: MNHNS and SASEGT. CDR3 length: 16 residues. J gave up 5 bases and V 4 bases, and 11 bases lay outside the gene matches.

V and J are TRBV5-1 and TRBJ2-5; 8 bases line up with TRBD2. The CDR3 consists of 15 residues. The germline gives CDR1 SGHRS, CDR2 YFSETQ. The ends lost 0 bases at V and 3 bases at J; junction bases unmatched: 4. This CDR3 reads CASSLVAGREETQYF. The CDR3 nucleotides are TGCGCCAGCAGCTTGGTAGCGGGGAGGGAAGAGACCCAGTACTTC.

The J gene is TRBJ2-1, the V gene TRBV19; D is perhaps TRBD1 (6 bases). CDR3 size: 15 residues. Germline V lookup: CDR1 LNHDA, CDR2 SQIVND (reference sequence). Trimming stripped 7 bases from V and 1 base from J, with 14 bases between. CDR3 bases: TGTGCCAGTACCGCGGACAGAGCTTCCTACAATGAGCAGTTCTTC. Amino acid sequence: CASTADRASYNEQFF.

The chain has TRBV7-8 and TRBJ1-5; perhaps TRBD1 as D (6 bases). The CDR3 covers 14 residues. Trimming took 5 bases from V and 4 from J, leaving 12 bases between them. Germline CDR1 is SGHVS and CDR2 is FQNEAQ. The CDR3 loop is CASSHNRANQPQHF. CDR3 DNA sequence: TGTGCCAGCAGCCACAACAGGGCTAATCAGCCCCAGCATTTT.

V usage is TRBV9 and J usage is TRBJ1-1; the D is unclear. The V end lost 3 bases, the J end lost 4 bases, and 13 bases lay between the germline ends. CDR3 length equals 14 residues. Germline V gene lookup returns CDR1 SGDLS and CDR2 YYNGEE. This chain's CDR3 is CASSAGSKPTEAFF. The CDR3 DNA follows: TGTGCCAGCAGCGCCGGGAGTAAGCCCACTGAAGCTTTCTTT.